A selection of T cell receptor beta chains follows, all from one sample in a study of radiation and T cells in renal cell carcinoma. The method was immunoSEQ multiplex PCR; TCRdb's version includes in-frame clones alone and lacks a portion of them. The sample contains about 150,000 clones, over 80% of which appear only once. This material consisted of blood, taken from a patient whose treatment included radiotherapy and nephrectomy. The source is a woman in her fifties or sixties with renal cell carcinoma. CDR3s include the opening cysteine and the closing phenylalanine or tryptophan. The D gene is left open where the match is weak.

j_call	d_call	v_call	cdr3_aa
TRBJ2-7	.	TRBV5-4	CASSSRRTTLSYEQYF
TRBJ1-5	.	TRBV7-9	CASSFPGGNQPQHF
TRBJ2-3	TRBD2	TRBV5-4	CASSLGLAGSTDTQYF
TRBJ2-1	TRBD2	TRBV5-1	CASSLGTSGPSYNEQFF
TRBJ2-1	TRBD1	TRBV4-2	CASSQVARTGDNEQFF
TRBJ1-2	TRBD1	TRBV25-1	CASSEGQGARGYTF
TRBJ2-5	.	TRBV11-2	CASSARVEETQYF
TRBJ2-7	TRBD2	TRBV4-2	CASSQDTSGGTISYEQYF
TRBJ2-5	.	TRBV5-5	CASSLGAIQETQYF
TRBJ1-3	.	TRBV7-9	CASSLQGPISGNTIYF
TRBJ2-5	.	TRBV15	CATSRDAGSPGTQYF
TRBJ2-1	TRBD2	TRBV5-4	CASSPAGGYVNEQFF
TRBJ1-6	TRBD1	TRBV2	CASVPIQGANSPLHF
TRBJ1-1	.	TRBV4-3	CASSQDEVEGRAFF
TRBJ1-2	TRBD1	TRBV19	CASSPNRDREEHYGYTF
TRBJ1-2	TRBD1	TRBV7-9	CASSLQGDSGYTF
TRBJ1-1	.	TRBV6-6	CASSYSFGRSTEAFF
TRBJ1-2	.	TRBV5-5	CASSLRVGRERGYTF
TRBJ1-1	.	TRBV11-1	CASSPRRRNTEAFF
TRBJ1-2	.	TRBV4-3	CASSQEGRVNYGYTF
TRBJ1-4	.	TRBV4-3	CASSQADATNEKLFF
TRBJ1-2	.	TRBV11-2	CASSHLRNLNYGYTF
TRBJ1-1	.	TRBV6-5	CATDMWGTEAFF
TRBJ1-2	TRBD1	TRBV2	CASNPDRAYGYTF
TRBJ1-6	.	TRBV13	CASRRGQGYSPLHF
TRBJ2-5	TRBD1	TRBV29-1	CSVGGQGGKETQYF
TRBJ2-5	TRBD2	TRBV10-2	CASSLGLAGGQETQYF
TRBJ1-1	.	TRBV21-1	CASSKQGQVEAFF
TRBJ2-7	.	TRBV5-1	CASSPQGYEQYF
TRBJ1-2	TRBD1	TRBV2	CASNEPRTGGNYGYTF
TRBJ2-2	TRBD2	TRBV19	CASTAGTSPATGELFF
TRBJ2-7	TRBD2	TRBV4-2	CASSQDSAGALYEQYF
TRBJ1-1	.	TRBV6-5	CASSYHRDTEAFF
TRBJ1-5	.	TRBV19	CASSQGTVSNQPQHF
TRBJ1-2	TRBD1	TRBV7-9	CASSRGQGSGYTF
TRBJ2-3	TRBD1	TRBV10-3	CAISEGQGPDTQYF
TRBJ1-3	TRBD1	TRBV14	CASRPTGGTNTIYF
TRBJ1-5	.	TRBV7-3	CASSLTSPGESNQPQHF
TRBJ2-1	TRBD2	TRBV7-9	CASSSYTSGGYNEQFF
TRBJ1-2	.	TRBV5-6	CASSRLGRSYGYTF
TRBJ1-5	.	TRBV21-1	CASSTGASSDRRSNQPQHF
TRBJ2-7	TRBD1	TRBV7-2	CASSFQGQGAGYEQYF
TRBJ2-1	.	TRBV6-1	CASSEWGVNEQFF
TRBJ2-5	.	TRBV30	CAWRRIAQETQYF
TRBJ1-2	.	TRBV6-1	CASSDGISGYTF
TRBJ2-5	.	TRBV5-1	CASSFAEIRETQYF
TRBJ2-2	TRBD2	TRBV12-5	CASGDSGLAGGPVAGELFF
TRBJ2-1	.	TRBV19	CASSTPMTAMGYNEQFF
TRBJ2-1	.	TRBV6-4	CASSEGVGGEYNEQFF